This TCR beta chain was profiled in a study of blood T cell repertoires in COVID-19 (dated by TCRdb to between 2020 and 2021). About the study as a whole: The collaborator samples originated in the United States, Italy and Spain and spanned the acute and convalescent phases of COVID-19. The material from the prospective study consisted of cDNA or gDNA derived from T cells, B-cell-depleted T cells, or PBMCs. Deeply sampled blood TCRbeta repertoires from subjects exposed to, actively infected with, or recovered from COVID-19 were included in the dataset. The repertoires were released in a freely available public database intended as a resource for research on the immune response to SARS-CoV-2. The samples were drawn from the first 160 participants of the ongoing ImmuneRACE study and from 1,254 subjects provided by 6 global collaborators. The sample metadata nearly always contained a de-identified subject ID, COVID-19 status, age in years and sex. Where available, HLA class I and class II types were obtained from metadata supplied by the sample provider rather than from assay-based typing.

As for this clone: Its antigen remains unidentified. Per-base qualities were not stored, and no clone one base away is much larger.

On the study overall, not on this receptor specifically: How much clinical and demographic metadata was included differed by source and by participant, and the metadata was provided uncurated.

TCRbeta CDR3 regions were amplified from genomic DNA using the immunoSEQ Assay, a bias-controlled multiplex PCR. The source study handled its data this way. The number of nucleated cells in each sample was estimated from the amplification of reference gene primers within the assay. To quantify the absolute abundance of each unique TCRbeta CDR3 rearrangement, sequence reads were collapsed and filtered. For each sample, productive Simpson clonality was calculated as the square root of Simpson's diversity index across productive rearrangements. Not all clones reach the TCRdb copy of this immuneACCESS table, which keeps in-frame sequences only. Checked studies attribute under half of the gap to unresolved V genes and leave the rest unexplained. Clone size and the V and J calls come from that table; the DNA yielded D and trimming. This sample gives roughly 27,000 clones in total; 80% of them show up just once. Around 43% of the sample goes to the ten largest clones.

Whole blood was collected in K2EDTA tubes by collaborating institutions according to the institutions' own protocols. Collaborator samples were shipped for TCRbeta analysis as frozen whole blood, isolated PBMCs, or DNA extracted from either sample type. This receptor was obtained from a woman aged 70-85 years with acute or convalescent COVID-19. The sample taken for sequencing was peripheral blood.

Here the CDR3 is given as CASSCQRGPFSYEQYF. The DNA sequence is TGTGCCAGCAGCTGTCAAAGGGGGCCGTTCTCCTACGAGCAGTACTTC. The chain is assembled from TRBV9 and TRBJ2-7; TRBD1 aligns with 7 central bases. From the cysteine up to the phenylalanine, the CDR3 has a length of 16 residues. Only the CDR3 DNA is retained, 48 bases long and in frame from the first base. The junction shows trimming of 4 bases on V and 0 bases on J, and the gene matches do not reach 10 bases of it. The germline V gene encodes CDR1 SGDLS and CDR2 YYNGEE.